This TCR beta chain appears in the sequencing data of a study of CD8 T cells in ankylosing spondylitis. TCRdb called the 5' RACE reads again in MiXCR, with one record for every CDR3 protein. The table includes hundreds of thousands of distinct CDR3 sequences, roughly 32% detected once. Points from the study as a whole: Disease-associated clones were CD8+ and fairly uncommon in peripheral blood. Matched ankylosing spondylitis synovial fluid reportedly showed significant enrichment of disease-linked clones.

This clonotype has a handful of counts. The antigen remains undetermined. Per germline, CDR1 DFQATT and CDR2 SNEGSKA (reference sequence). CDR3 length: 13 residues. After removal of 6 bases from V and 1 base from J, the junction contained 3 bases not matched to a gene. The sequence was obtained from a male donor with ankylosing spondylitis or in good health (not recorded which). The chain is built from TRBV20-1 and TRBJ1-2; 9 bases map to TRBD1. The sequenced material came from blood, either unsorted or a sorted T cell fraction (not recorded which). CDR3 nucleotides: TGCAGTGCCACAGGGGGCAATAACTATGGCTACACCTTC. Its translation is CSATGGNNYGYTF.